What follows describes a single TCR beta chain. What it binds is not known. A much larger clone differs by one base, so this may be a read error. Unique molecular identifiers were used to barcode this TCRbeta library. One entry per CDR3 protein, called by TCRdb with MiXCR from the PCR reads. Seen here are over 450,000 distinct CDR3 sequences, more than 9% observed once, and the top ten hold 2%. This sample was taken from a study of T-cell reconstitution after alpha-beta-depleted transplantation in children. Notes on the study in general: T-cell counts and diversity at one year following transplant were attributed mainly to newly produced T cells.

This CDR3 is 13 amino acids long. CDR1 is MNHNS, CDR2 SASEGT, per germline. V lost 11 bases and J 6 bases, leaving 20 bases between the germline ends. The receptor was isolated from a child aged 2-15 years with inherited bone marrow failure, due to receive a stem cell transplant. This rearrangement joins TRBV6-1 to TRBJ2-7; TRBD1 or TRBD2 may be the D gene (6 bases each). The sequencing used PBMCs, collected before TCRalphabeta/CD19-depleted stem cell transplant. CDR3 nucleotide sequence: TGTGCCGAGGGGGGAGCAGTTTCTAGCGAGCAGTACGTC. This encodes CAEGGAVSSEQYV.